This is a list of T cell receptor beta chains from one sample in a study of blood T cells in healthy people across ages. TCRdb independently ran MiXCR on the 5' RACE reads; one entry per CDR3 protein. This sample has fewer than 1,000,000 distinct CDR3 sequences, with approximately 44% found just once. The sample was blood. These receptors all stem from a man in his 60s in good health. Each CDR3 is given with its conserved first and last residue. D genes are given only for firm matches. For some rows the clone size is stated as once, few or many, or as a class when expanded; others skip it.

clone size	V gene	D gene	CDR3 length	J gene	CDR3 protein	CDR3 DNA
NA	TRBV4-1	NA	15	TRBJ2-6	CASSQEGLKANVLTF	TGCGCCAGCAGCCAAGAAGGGCTGAAGGCCAACGTCCTGACTTTC
few	TRBV20-1	NA	15	TRBJ2-7	CSASAGGGASFEQYF	TGCAGTGCTAGTGCCGGCGGAGGGGCTTCTTTCGAGCAGTACTTC
many	TRBV20-1	NA	13	TRBJ1-5	CSAGGDSNQPQHF	TGCAGTGCTGGAGGGGACAGCAATCAGCCCCAGCATTTT
NA	TRBV10-3	NA	11	TRBJ1-2	CAISGSYGYTF	TGTGCCATCAGCGGTAGCTATGGCTACACCTTC
NA	TRBV4-1	TRBD2	17	TRBJ2-5	CASSQDLRAGLRKTQYF	TGCGCCAGCAGCCAAGATCTGCGAGCGGGGCTTAGGAAGACCCAGTACTTC
NA	TRBV10-1	TRBD1	17	TRBJ2-3	CASSSTSGTGLTDTRYF	TGCGCCAGCAGCTCGACGTCCGGGACAGGACTCACAGATACGCGGTATTTT
NA	TRBV5-1	TRBD1	18	TRBJ1-6	CASSLGQVRLNYNSPLHF	TGCGCCAGTAGCTTGGGACAGGTGCGACTTAACTATAATTCACCCCTCCACTTT
many	TRBV24-1	NA	12	TRBJ2-3	CATSDGADTQYF	TGTGCCACCAGTGATGGGGCAGATACGCAGTATTTT
NA	TRBV27	NA	14	TRBJ2-3	CASSYGGNTDTQYF	TGTGCCAGCAGTTATGGCGGGAACACAGATACGCAGTATTTT
few	TRBV11-3	NA	14	TRBJ2-1	CASSFDSLYNEQFF	TGTGCCAGCAGCTTCGACAGCTTATACAATGAGCAGTTCTTC
few	TRBV7-3	NA	15	TRBJ1-2	CASSLAPPIPPGYTF	TGTGCCAGCAGCTTAGCCCCCCCCATACCTCCTGGCTACACCTTC
NA	TRBV15	NA	16	TRBJ2-1	CATSRDRHFSYNEQFF	TGTGCCACCAGCAGAGATCGACACTTCTCCTACAATGAGCAGTTCTTC
NA	TRBV7-9	TRBD2	18	TRBJ2-7	CASSHRETSGGYSYEQYF	TGTGCCAGCAGCCATCGTGAGACTAGCGGGGGATACTCCTACGAGCAGTACTTC
NA	TRBV6-1	NA	14	TRBJ1-5	CASETRIGNQPQHF	TGTGCCAGCGAGACCAGGATCGGCAATCAGCCCCAGCATTTT
NA	TRBV6-2/TRBV6-3	NA	16	TRBJ2-5	CASKGGTADSFNEQYF	TGTGCCAGCAAAGGAGGGACAGCCGACTCCTTCAATGAGCAGTACTTC
NA	TRBV11-3	NA	13	TRBJ1-2	CASSSGVEKHFTF	TGTGCCAGCAGCTCGGGGGTGGAAAAACATTTCACCTTC
few	TRBV11-2	TRBD1	12	TRBJ1-2	CASSSTTGANTF	TGTGCCAGCAGCTCTACTACAGGGGCGAACACCTTC
few	TRBV12-3/TRBV12-4	NA	14	TRBJ2-3	CASSLGQALDTQYF	TGTGCCAGCAGCTTAGGGCAGGCCCTAGATACGCAGTATTTT
few	TRBV20-1	TRBD1	14	TRBJ2-7	CSADTGTGGHEQYF	TGCAGTGCTGACACCGGGACAGGGGGACACGAGCAGTACTTC
NA	TRBV2	NA	17	TRBJ2-1	CASSEGVPSSSYNEQFF	TGTGCCAGCAGTGAAGGGGTCCCCTCAAGCTCCTACAATGAGCAGTTCTTC
NA	TRBV7-9	NA	14	TRBJ1-2	CASSLATGYDGYTF	TGTGCCAGCAGCTTAGCCACAGGGTATGATGGCTACACCTTC
few	TRBV7-2	NA	16	TRBJ2-4	CASSLFPTKAKNIQYF	TGTGCCAGCAGCTTATTCCCCACCAAGGCCAAAAACATTCAGTACTTC
NA	TRBV21-1	NA	17	TRBJ2-2	CASTSGLAGAGNGELFF	TGTGCCAGCACCTCGGGACTAGCGGGGGCCGGGAACGGGGAGCTGTTTTTT
NA	TRBV27	NA	15	TRBJ1-5	CASSIHGGGNQPQHF	TGTGCCAGCAGTATTCACGGGGGTGGCAATCAGCCCCAGCATTTT
few	TRBV25-1	NA	15	TRBJ1-1	CASSEGDRLNTEAFF	TGTGCCAGCAGTGAGGGTGACAGGTTGAACACTGAAGCTTTCTTT
NA	TRBV7-9	NA	14	TRBJ2-7	CASSSPAATYEQYF	TGTGCCAGCAGCTCCCCGGCCGCTACCTACGAGCAGTACTTC
NA	TRBV25-1	TRBD1	17	TRBJ2-3	CASSEWVGDRRRDTQYF	TGTGCCAGCAGTGAATGGGTCGGGGACAGGCGCAGAGATACGCAGTATTTT
few	TRBV6-5	TRBD1	15	TRBJ2-1	CASRVDRAPYNEQFF	TGTGCCAGCAGGGTAGACAGGGCCCCGTACAATGAGCAGTTCTTC
NA	TRBV28	NA	15	TRBJ2-7	CASTVQGEGPHEQYF	TGTGCCAGCACCGTACAGGGGGAGGGCCCACACGAGCAGTACTTC
NA	TRBV6-2/TRBV6-3	TRBD1	13	TRBJ1-1	CASSYYRGTEAFF	TGTGCCAGCAGTTATTACAGGGGAACTGAAGCTTTCTTT
few	TRBV4-3	TRBD2	19	TRBJ2-5	CASSQVVGSGGGLPQTQYF	TGCGCCAGCAGCCAAGTAGTGGGTAGCGGGGGGGGCCTACCTCAGACCCAGTACTTC
NA	TRBV20-1	NA	14	TRBJ2-2	CSARPRINTGELFF	TGCAGTGCTAGGCCCAGGATTAACACCGGGGAGCTGTTTTTT
NA	TRBV6-2/TRBV6-3	NA	13	TRBJ2-2	CASSLTLTGELFF	TGTGCCAGCAGCTTAACACTTACCGGGGAGCTGTTTTTT
few	TRBV20-1	NA	11	TRBJ2-7	CSARSTGGQYF	TGCAGTGCTAGAAGTACAGGAGGCCAGTACTTC
NA	TRBV15	TRBD1	16	TRBJ2-3	CATSRNRDRGYDTQYF	TGTGCCACCAGCAGAAATCGGGACAGGGGCTACGATACGCAGTATTTT
NA	TRBV12-3/TRBV12-4	TRBD1	15	TRBJ2-2	CASSLHGQGGGELFF	TGTGCCAGCAGTTTACATGGACAGGGCGGCGGGGAGCTGTTTTTT
few	TRBV7-9	NA	15	TRBJ1-2	CASSRGQSANYGYTF	TGTGCCAGCAGCAGAGGACAGAGCGCTAACTATGGCTACACCTTC
NA	TRBV12-3/TRBV12-4	TRBD2	17	TRBJ2-7	CASSLALAGPTTYEQYF	TGTGCCAGCAGTTTAGCCCTAGCGGGCCCTACCACCTACGAGCAGTACTTC
NA	TRBV6-2/TRBV6-3	NA	15	TRBJ2-1	CASSYLARSYNEQFF	TGTGCCAGCAGTTACCTGGCAAGGTCCTACAATGAGCAGTTCTTC
NA	TRBV7-9	NA	15	TRBJ2-4	CASSSTDGRVWEQYF	TGTGCCAGCAGCTCCACCGACGGACGGGTCTGGGAGCAGTACTTC
NA	TRBV2	NA	12	TRBJ2-7	CASSVSAYEQYF	TGTGCCAGCAGTGTGTCGGCCTACGAGCAGTACTTC
NA	TRBV6-5	NA	17	TRBJ2-1	CASSYRTILGSYNEQFF	TGTGCCAGCAGTTACCGGACGATTCTAGGATCCTACAATGAGCAGTTCTTC
NA	TRBV6-1	TRBD2	20	TRBJ2-2	CASSKNPGLAGLTNTGELFF	TGTGCCAGCAGTAAAAATCCGGGACTAGCGGGGCTTACGAACACCGGGGAGCTGTTTTTT
few	TRBV7-2	NA	12	TRBJ2-5	CASSFPLATQYF	TGTGCCAGCAGCTTCCCCCTAGCGACCCAGTACTTC
NA	TRBV7-2	NA	16	TRBJ2-7	CTSSLASGQSTYEQYF	TGTACCAGCAGCTTAGCGTCGGGTCAATCGACCTACGAGCAGTACTTC
NA	TRBV11-2	TRBD1	18	TRBJ2-7	CASSSLTRQGSSYNEQYF	TGTGCCAGCAGCTCACTAACCAGACAGGGATCATCTTACAATGAGCAGTACTTC
NA	TRBV27	NA	13	TRBJ1-5	CASSQRGYQPQHF	TGTGCCAGCAGTCAACGGGGTTATCAGCCCCAGCATTTT
NA	TRBV9	TRBD2	18	TRBJ2-1	CASSSTSGGATSYNEQFF	TGTGCCAGCAGCTCGACTAGCGGGGGGGCCACTTCCTACAATGAGCAGTTCTTC
NA	TRBV7-2	NA	14	TRBJ2-1	CASSLFGKFNEQFF	TGTGCCAGCAGCTTATTTGGCAAGTTCAATGAGCAGTTCTTC
NA	TRBV4-1	NA	15	TRBJ2-7	CASSQDPGLFYEQYF	TGCGCCAGCAGCCAAGATCCCGGGCTTTTTTACGAGCAGTACTTC
many	TRBV6-2/TRBV6-3	NA	14	TRBJ2-5	CASSQGSILETQYF	TGTGCCAGCAGCCAGGGGAGCATATTAGAGACCCAGTACTTC
NA	TRBV6-5	NA	14	TRBJ2-1	CASSLRGSLNEQFF	TGTGCCAGCAGTTTGAGGGGGTCTCTCAATGAGCAGTTCTTC
NA	TRBV20-1	TRBD1	15	TRBJ2-7	CSARARTGNSYEQYF	TGCAGTGCTAGAGCTAGGACAGGGAACTCCTACGAGCAGTACTTC
many	TRBV29-1	NA	12	TRBJ1-1	CSHSGTGTEAFF	TGCAGCCACTCCGGGACGGGGACTGAAGCTTTCTTT
few	TRBV7-2	TRBD1	15	TRBJ2-3	CASSQRQGSTDTQYF	TGTGCCAGCAGCCAAAGACAGGGATCCACAGATACGCAGTATTTT
few	TRBV5-1	NA	12	TRBJ1-1	CASSLGESGAFF	TGCGCCAGCAGCTTGGGGGAATCAGGCGCTTTCTTT
NA	TRBV4-1	TRBD2	16	TRBJ2-1	CASSQPGLANYNEQFF	TGCGCCAGCAGCCAACCGGGACTAGCGAATTACAATGAGCAGTTCTTC
few	TRBV6-1	NA	16	TRBJ2-7	CASSAAVGQGNYEQYF	TGTGCCAGCAGTGCTGCCGTGGGGCAGGGGAACTACGAGCAGTACTTC
NA	TRBV10-3	NA	13	TRBJ1-1	CAISRESGTEAFF	TGTGCCATCAGCCGGGAGTCGGGAACTGAAGCTTTCTTT
few	TRBV6-2/TRBV6-3	NA	14	TRBJ1-1	CASTVTSMNTEAFF	TGTGCCAGCACAGTTACGAGTATGAACACTGAAGCTTTCTTT